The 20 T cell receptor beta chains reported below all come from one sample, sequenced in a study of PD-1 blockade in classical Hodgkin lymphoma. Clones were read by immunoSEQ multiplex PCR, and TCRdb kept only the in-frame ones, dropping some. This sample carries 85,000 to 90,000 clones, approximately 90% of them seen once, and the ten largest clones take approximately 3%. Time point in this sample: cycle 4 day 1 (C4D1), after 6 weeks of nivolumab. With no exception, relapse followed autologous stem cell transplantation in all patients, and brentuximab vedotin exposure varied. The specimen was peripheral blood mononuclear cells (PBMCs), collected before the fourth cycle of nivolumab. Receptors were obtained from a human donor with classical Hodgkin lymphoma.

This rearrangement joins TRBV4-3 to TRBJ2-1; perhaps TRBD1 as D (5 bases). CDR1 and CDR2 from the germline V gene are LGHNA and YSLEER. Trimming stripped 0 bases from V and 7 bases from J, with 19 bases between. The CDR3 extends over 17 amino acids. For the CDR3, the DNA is TGCGCCAGCAGCCAAGAAGTCCTGACAGAAGGGCCAAATGAGCAGTTCTTC. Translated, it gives CASSQEVLTEGPNEQFF.

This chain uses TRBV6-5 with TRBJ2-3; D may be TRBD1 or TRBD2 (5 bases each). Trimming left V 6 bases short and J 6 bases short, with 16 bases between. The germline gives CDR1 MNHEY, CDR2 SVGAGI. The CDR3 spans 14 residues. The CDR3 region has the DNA TGTGCCAGCAGCCCCGGGACCCACGAGGATACGCAGTATTTT. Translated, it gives CASSPGTHEDTQYF.

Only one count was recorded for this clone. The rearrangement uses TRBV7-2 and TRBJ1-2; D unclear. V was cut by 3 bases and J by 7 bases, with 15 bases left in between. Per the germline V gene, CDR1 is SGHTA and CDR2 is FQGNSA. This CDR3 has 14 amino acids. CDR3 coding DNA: TGTGCCAGCAGCTTTCGAGGTGGCGACCGTGGCTACACCTTC. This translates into CASSFRGGDRGYTF.

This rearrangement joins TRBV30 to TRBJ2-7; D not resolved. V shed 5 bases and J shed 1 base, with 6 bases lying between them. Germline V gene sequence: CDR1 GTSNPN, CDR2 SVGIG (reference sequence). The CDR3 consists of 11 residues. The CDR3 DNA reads TGTGCCTGGCAGGTGTCCTACGAGCAGTACTTC. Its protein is CAWQVSYEQYF.

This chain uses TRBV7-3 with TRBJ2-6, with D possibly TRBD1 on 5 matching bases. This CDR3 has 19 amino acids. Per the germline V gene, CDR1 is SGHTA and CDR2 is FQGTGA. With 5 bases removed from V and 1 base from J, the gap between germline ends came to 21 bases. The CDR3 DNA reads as TGTGCCAGCAGCCCCCTCTCGACAGACTTCCTGTCTGGGGCCAACGTCCTGACTTTC. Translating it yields CASSPLSTDFLSGANVLTF.

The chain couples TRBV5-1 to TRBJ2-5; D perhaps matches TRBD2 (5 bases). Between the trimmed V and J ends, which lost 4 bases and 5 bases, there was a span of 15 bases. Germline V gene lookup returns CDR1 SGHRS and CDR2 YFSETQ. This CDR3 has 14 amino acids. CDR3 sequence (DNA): TGCGCCAGCAGCACCCGCGAGGGTGGGGAGACCCAGTACTTC. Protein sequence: CASSTREGGETQYF.

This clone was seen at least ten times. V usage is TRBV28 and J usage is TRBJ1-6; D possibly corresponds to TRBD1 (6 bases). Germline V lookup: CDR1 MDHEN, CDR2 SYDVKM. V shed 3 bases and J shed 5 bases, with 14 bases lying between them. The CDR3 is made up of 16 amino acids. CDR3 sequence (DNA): TGTGCCAGCAGTTTCTCGGCGGACAGCCATAATTCACCCCTCCACTTT. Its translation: CASSFSADSHNSPLHF.

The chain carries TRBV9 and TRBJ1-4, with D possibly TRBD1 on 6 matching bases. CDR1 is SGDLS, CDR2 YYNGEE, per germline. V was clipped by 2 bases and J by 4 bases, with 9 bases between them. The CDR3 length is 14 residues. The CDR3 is CASSVGRGNEKLFF. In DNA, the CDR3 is TGTGCCAGCAGCGTTGGCAGGGGTAATGAAAAACTGTTTTTT.

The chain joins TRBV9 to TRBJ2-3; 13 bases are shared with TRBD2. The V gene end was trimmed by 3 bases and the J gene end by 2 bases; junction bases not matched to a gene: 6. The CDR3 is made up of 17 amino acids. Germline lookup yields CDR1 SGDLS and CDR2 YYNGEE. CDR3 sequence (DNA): TGTGCCAGCAGCGCCCGACTAGCGGGGGGAAACACAGATACGCAGTATTTT. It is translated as CASSARLAGGNTDTQYF.

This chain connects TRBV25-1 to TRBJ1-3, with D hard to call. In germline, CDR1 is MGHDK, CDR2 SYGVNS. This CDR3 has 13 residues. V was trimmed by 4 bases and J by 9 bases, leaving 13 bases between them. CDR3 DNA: TGTGCCAGCAGTGTAAGCAGCCGGGGCACCATATATTTT. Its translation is CASSVSSRGTIYF.

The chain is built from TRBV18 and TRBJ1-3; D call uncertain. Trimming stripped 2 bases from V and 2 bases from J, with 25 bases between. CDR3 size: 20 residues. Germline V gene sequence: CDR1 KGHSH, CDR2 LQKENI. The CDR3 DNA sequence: TGTGCCAGCTCACCAGGGGTAATAGGGAAGGCCGGAGCGGCTGGAAACACCATATATTTT. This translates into CASSPGVIGKAGAAGNTIYF.

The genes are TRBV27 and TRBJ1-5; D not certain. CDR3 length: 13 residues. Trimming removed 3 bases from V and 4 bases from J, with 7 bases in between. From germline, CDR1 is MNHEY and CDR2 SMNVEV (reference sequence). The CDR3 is CASSFMVNQPQHF. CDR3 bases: TGTGCCAGCAGTTTTATGGTGAATCAGCCCCAGCATTTT.

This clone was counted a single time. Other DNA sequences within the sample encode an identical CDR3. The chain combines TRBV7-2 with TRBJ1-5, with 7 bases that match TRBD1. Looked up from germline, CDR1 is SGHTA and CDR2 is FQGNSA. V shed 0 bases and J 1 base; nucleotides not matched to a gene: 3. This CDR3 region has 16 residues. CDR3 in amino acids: CASSLAGTVSNQPQHF. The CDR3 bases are TGTGCCAGCAGCTTAGCGGGGACAGTAAGCAATCAGCCCCAGCATTTT.

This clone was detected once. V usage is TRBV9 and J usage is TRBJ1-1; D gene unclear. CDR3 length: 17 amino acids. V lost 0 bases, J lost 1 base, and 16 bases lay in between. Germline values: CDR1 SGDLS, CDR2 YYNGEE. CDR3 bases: TGTGCCAGCAGCGTAGTTTCCCAGGCCCCATCGAACACTGAAGCTTTCTTT. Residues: CASSVVSQAPSNTEAFF. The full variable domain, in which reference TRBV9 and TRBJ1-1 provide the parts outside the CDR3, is DSGVTQTPKHLITATGQRVTLRCSPRSGDLSVYWYQQSLDQGLQFLIQYYNGEERAKGNILERFSAQQFPDLHSELNLSSLELGDSALYFCASSVVSQAPSNTEAFFGQGTRLTVV.

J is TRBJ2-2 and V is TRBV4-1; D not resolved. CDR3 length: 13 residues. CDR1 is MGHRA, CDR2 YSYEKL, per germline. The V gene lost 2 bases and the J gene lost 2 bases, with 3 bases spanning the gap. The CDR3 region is CASSQTNTGELFF. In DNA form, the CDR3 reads TGCGCCAGCAGCCAAACTAACACCGGGGAGCTGTTTTTT.

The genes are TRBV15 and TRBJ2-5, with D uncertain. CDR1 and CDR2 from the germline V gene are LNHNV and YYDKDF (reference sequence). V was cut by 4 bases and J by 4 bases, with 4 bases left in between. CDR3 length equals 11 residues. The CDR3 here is CATSKRETQYF. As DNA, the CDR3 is TGTGCCACCAGCAAGCGAGAGACCCAGTACTTC.

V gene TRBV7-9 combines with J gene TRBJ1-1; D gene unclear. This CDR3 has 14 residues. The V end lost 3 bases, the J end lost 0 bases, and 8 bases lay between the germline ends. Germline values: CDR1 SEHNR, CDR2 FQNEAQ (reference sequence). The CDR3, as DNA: TGTGCCAGCAGCTTGGAGGTTTTGAACACTGAAGCTTTCTTT. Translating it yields CASSLEVLNTEAFF.

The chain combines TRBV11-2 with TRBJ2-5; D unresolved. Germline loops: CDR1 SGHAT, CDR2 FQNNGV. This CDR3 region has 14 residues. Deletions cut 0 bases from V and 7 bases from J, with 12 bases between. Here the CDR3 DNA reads TGTGCCAGCAGCTTAGATCCTTCCTATTCGACCCAGTACTTC. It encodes CASSLDPSYSTQYF.

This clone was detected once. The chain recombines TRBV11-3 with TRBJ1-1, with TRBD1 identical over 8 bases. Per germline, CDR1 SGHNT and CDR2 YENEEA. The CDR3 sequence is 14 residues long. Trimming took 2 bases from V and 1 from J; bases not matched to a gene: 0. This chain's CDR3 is CASSLQGANTEAFF. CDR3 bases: TGTGCCAGCAGCTTACAGGGGGCGAACACTGAAGCTTTCTTT.

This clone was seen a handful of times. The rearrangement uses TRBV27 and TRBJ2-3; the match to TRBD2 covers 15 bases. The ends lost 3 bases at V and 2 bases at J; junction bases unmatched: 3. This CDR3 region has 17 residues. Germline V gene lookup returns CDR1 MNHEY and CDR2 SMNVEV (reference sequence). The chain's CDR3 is CASSLGTSGGLTDTQYF. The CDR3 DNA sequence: TGTGCCAGCAGTTTGGGGACTAGCGGGGGGCTCACAGATACGCAGTATTTT.